These T cell receptor beta chains were read from a single sample in a study of blood T cell repertoires in COVID-19. Only in-frame clones appear in the TCRdb table, and some are missing; sequencing was by immunoSEQ multiplex PCR. The table records about 80,000 clones, more than 75% of them present only once. Sequencing input: peripheral blood. The receptors shown here come from a human donor in a cohort sampled during active COVID-19. CDR3s include the opening cysteine and the closing phenylalanine or tryptophan. Fields, in order: V gene, J gene, D gene, clone size, CDR3 DNA, CDR3 protein. D genes are given only for firm matches. Where a row states a size, it is once, few, many or the class of an expanded clone; other rows omit it.

>TRBV2|TRBJ2-6|.|.
TGTGCCAGCAGACAGGGAGCGGGGGCCAACGTCCTGACTTTC
CASRQGAGANVLTF
>TRBV2|TRBJ2-7|.|.
TGTGCCAACTCGGGGAGGGGGGATTACGAGCAGTACTTC
CANSGRGDYEQYF
>TRBV10-2|TRBJ2-7|.|.
TGCGCCAGCAGTGTGGGCAGGGCCGAGCAGTACTTC
CASSVGRAEQYF
>TRBV5-5|TRBJ1-4|.|.
TGTGCCAGCAGCCTTCCCCAGGTGTCTGAAAAACTGTTTTTT
CASSLPQVSEKLFF
>TRBV19|TRBJ1-5|TRBD1|.
TGTGCCAGTCGAAGGGGGCTGGCTCAGCCCCAGCATTTT
CASRRGLAQPQHF
>TRBV6-9|TRBJ2-7|.|.
TGTGCCAGCAGTTGGGGGCAGCCGTCCTACGAGCAGTACTTC
CASSWGQPSYEQYF
>TRBV11-2|TRBJ2-3|.|.
TGTGCCAGCAGCCCAATCCATGATACGCAGTATTTT
CASSPIHDTQYF
>TRBV2|TRBJ2-7|.|.
TGTGCCGCCAGTGCGGGACTGATCTCCTACGAGCAGTACTTC
CAASAGLISYEQYF
>TRBV18|TRBJ2-7|.|.
TGTGCCAGCTCACCAAGCGGACAGAAGGAGCAGTACTTC
CASSPSGQKEQYF
>TRBV28|TRBJ1-1|.|.
TGTGCCAGCAGTTTTTTGTTCAGGAACACTGAAGCTTTCTTT
CASSFLFRNTEAFF
>TRBV7-8|TRBJ1-6|.|.
TGTGCCAGCAGCTTTAGGCGGTTGGATTCACCCCTCCACTTT
CASSFRRLDSPLHF
>TRBV6-6|TRBJ2-7|.|.
TGTGCCAGCAGTTCCCAAGTGGGGGGGCTCTCCTACGAGCAGTACTTC
CASSSQVGGLSYEQYF
>TRBV11-2|TRBJ2-7|TRBD1|few
TGTGCCAGCAGCTTAGATAGGGCAGGGGGTTCCTACGAGCAGTACTTC
CASSLDRAGGSYEQYF
>TRBV20-1|TRBJ1-5|.|.
TGCAGTGCTAGTTCAGATTATAGCAATCAGCCCCAGCATTTT
CSASSDYSNQPQHF
>TRBV15|TRBJ2-7|.|.
TGTGCCACCAGCAGAGATCGGGTATCCTACGAGCAGTACTTC
CATSRDRVSYEQYF
>TRBV4-1|TRBJ1-5|.|.
TGCGCCAGCAGCCAGGACAGAGATCTGCCCCAGCATTTT
CASSQDRDLPQHF
>TRBV3-1/TRBV3-2|TRBJ2-7|.|.
TGTGCCAGCAGCCAACGGGGAGACGAGCAGTACTTC
CASSQRGDEQYF
>TRBV10-1|TRBJ2-1|TRBD1|.
TGCGCCAGCAGCAGACAGGGGAGTTTCAATGAGCAGTTCTTC
CASSRQGSFNEQFF
>TRBV7-3|TRBJ1-1|TRBD1|.
TGTGCCAGCAGCTTAGGTCCAGGGGGGAACACTGAAGCTTTCTTT
CASSLGPGGNTEAFF
>TRBV3-1/TRBV3-2|TRBJ2-7|TRBD2|.
TGTGCCAGCAGCCAGACGGGGGGGCCGGGCGAGCAGTACTTC
CASSQTGGPGEQYF
>TRBV19|TRBJ2-1|TRBD1|.
TGTGCCAGTAGTCACAGGGGGAGCTCCTACAATGAGCAGTTCTTC
CASSHRGSSYNEQFF
>TRBV12-3/TRBV12-4|TRBJ1-2|TRBD1|.
TGTGCCAGCATCAGGACAGGGGACTATGGCTACACCTTC
CASIRTGDYGYTF
>TRBV7-3|TRBJ2-2|TRBD1|.
TGTGCCAGCAGTGCCGGGACAGGGGCGCGGACCGGGGAGCTGTTTTTT
CASSAGTGARTGELFF
>TRBV30|TRBJ1-1|.|.
TGTGCCTGGAGCCGACAAGGAACTGAAGCTTTCTTT
CAWSRQGTEAFF
>TRBV4-2|TRBJ2-5|TRBD2|once
TGTGCCAGCAGCCCTCAAAGGCGGGGGCAAGAGACCCAGTACTTC
CASSPQRRGQETQYF
>TRBV27|TRBJ1-2|.|.
TGTGCCAGCAGTCTGTCGGCCAGGCAAGGTCTCTACACCTTC
CASSLSARQGLYTF
>TRBV18|TRBJ2-1|TRBD2|once
TGTGCCAGCTCACCATCTAGCGGGGGAAGGTTTGAGCAGTTCTTC
CASSPSSGGRFEQFF
>TRBV7-2|TRBJ1-2|.|.
TGTGCCAGCAGCCAAGGGGGATGGTATGGCTACACCTTC
CASSQGGWYGYTF
>TRBV28|TRBJ2-5|.|.
TGTGCCAGCAGTTTATTGGGGAGGACAGGCGCTCAAGAGACCCAGTACTTC
CASSLLGRTGAQETQYF
>TRBV10-3|TRBJ1-5|TRBD1|.
TGTGCCATCGCGGCAGGGGGCAGGGGGCAGCCCCAGCATTTT
CAIAAGGRGQPQHF
>TRBV4-1|TRBJ2-3|TRBD1|few
TGCGCCAGCAGCCGAGTACAGACCGGGACAGGAAGCACAGATACGCAGTATTTT
CASSRVQTGTGSTDTQYF
>TRBV9|TRBJ1-1|.|.
TGTGCCAGCAGCTCATCTAGGGGGGGCCCAGGCACTGAAGCTTTCTTT
CASSSSRGGPGTEAFF